A single TCR beta chain is shown here with its context. These data originate in a study of blood T cell repertoires in COVID-19. The overall study: PBMCs, B-cell-depleted T cells, or T cells provided the cDNA or gDNA that made up the material.

V was trimmed by 5 bases and J by 0 bases, leaving 8 bases between them. This CDR3 spans 14 amino acids. Germline CDR1 is SNHLY and CDR2 is FYNNEI. The repertoire was sequenced with immunoSEQ multiplex PCR; TCRdb's copy has only in-frame clones and lacks some. The data contain roughly 200,000 clones, 86% of them seen just once; the ten biggest clones take up about 5.6%. V and J are TRBV2 and TRBJ1-5; maybe TRBD1 (6 bases). This clonotype was obtained from a man aged 35 to 55 with acute COVID-19. The material sequenced was PBMCs or T cells enriched from blood (not recorded which). The CDR3 coding sequence is TGTGCCAGCAGTCAGGACAGTAGCAATCAGCCCCAGCATTTT. This sequence encodes CASSQDSSNQPQHF.